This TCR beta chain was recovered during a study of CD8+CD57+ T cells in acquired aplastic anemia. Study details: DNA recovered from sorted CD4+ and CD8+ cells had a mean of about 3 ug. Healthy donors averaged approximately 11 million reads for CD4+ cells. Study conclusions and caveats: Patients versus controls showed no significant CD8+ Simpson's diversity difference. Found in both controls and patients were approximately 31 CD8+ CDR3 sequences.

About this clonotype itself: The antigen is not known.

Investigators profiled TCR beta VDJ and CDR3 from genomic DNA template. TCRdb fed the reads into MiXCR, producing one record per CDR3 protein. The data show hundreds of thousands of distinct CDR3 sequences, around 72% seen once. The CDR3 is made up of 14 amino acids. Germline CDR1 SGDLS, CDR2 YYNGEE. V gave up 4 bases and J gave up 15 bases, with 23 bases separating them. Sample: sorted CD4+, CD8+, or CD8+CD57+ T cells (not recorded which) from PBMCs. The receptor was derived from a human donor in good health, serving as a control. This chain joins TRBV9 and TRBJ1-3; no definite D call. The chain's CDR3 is CASSLEGSVYTQYF. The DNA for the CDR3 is TGTGCCAGCAGCTTGGAGGGCTCTGTATACACGCAATATTTT.